Listed below are T cell receptor beta chains from one sample, sequenced in a study of T cells in localized non-small cell lung cancer. Assay used: immunoSEQ multiplex PCR; TCRdb lists only in-frame clones, some missing. The sample lists 72,000 or so clones, about 83% occurring once. The source was peripheral blood, collected before any cancer treatment. These receptor sequences come from a female donor older than 55 with stage I lung adenocarcinoma. The CDR3 runs from the conserved cysteine through the conserved F or W. A D gene is named only where the DNA matches it firmly. Some rows mark clone size as missing; the rest say once, few, many or name a class of expanded clone.

V	J	size	D	CDR3	DNA
TRBV11-3	TRBJ2-3	few	NA	CASSLQGDTQYF	TGTGCCAGCAGCTTGCAGGGGGATACGCAGTATTTT
TRBV21-1	TRBJ2-7	NA	NA	CASSKTWGLGGEYF	TGTGCCAGCAGCAAGACTTGGGGGCTAGGAGGGGAGTACTTC
TRBV6-5	TRBJ1-1	NA	NA	CASSPTGLMNTEAFF	TGTGCCAGCAGTCCAACAGGGTTAATGAACACTGAAGCTTTCTTT
TRBV25-1	TRBJ2-5	NA	TRBD1	CASSASGTGKETQYF	TGTGCCAGCAGTGCCTCCGGGACAGGGAAAGAGACCCAGTACTTC
TRBV7-9	TRBJ2-7	NA	NA	CAIHDHGSSYEQYF	TGTGCCATCCATGACCACGGCAGCTCCTACGAGCAGTACTTC
TRBV15	TRBJ2-1	NA	NA	CATSRPGAAYNEQFF	TGTGCCACCAGCAGACCGGGGGCCGCCTACAATGAGCAGTTCTTC
TRBV14	TRBJ2-7	NA	TRBD1	CASSQETGGKYF	TGTGCCAGCAGCCAAGAAACAGGGGGAAAGTACTTC
TRBV7-8	TRBJ1-2	NA	NA	CASSYRTYGYTF	TGTGCCAGCAGCTACAGAACTTATGGCTACACCTTC
TRBV29-1	TRBJ1-1	NA	NA	CSVTHTSGNTEAFF	TGCAGCGTGACCCATACATCAGGGAACACTGAAGCTTTCTTT
TRBV18	TRBJ1-2	NA	NA	CASSPPQGQGYTF	TGTGCCAGCTCACCACCTCAGGGGCAGGGCTACACCTTC
TRBV29-1	TRBJ2-7	NA	NA	CSVGDIGLFTQYF	TGCAGCGTAGGGGACATTGGGCTATTCACGCAGTACTTC
TRBV4-2	TRBJ2-6	NA	TRBD1	CASSQRQGDVSGANVLTF	TGTGCCAGCAGCCAAAGACAGGGGGACGTCTCTGGGGCCAACGTCCTGACTTTC
TRBV30	TRBJ2-7	NA	NA	CAWSRAGPLGRAYEQYF	TGTGCCTGGAGTAGGGCAGGACCGCTAGGAAGGGCTTACGAGCAGTACTTC
TRBV28	TRBJ1-1	once	TRBD1	CASNLDRAIPEAFF	TGTGCCAGCAACCTAGACAGGGCCATACCCGAAGCTTTCTTT
TRBV5-4	TRBJ2-2	NA	NA	CASSSTGIRTGELFF	TGTGCCAGCAGCTCGACAGGCATTAGAACCGGGGAGCTGTTTTTT
TRBV7-9	TRBJ2-1	few	TRBD2	CASSVLAAIYNEQFF	TGTGCCAGCAGCGTCCTAGCGGCCATATACAATGAGCAGTTCTTC
TRBV4-2	TRBJ2-7	NA	NA	CASSQGHQTYEQYF	TGTGCCAGCAGCCAAGGGCACCAAACCTACGAGCAGTACTTC
TRBV5-1	TRBJ1-2	NA	NA	CASSLTAGAAYGYTF	TGCGCCAGCAGCTTGACGGCAGGGGCAGCCTATGGCTACACCTTC
TRBV6-6	TRBJ2-5	NA	TRBD1	CASSYPGRQGEGTQYF	TGTGCCAGCAGTTACCCAGGACGACAGGGTGAGGGGACCCAGTACTTC
TRBV6-4	TRBJ1-3	NA	TRBD1	CASPCGDREESGNTIYF	TGTGCCAGCCCTTGTGGAGACAGGGAAGAATCTGGAAACACCATATATTTT
TRBV9	TRBJ2-1	NA	TRBD2	CASSVLAAPESEQFF	TGTGCCAGCAGCGTACTAGCGGCACCGGAGAGTGAGCAGTTCTTC
TRBV15	TRBJ2-7	NA	NA	CATSRDSSYEQYF	TGTGCCACCAGCAGAGATTCCTCCTACGAGCAGTACTTC
TRBV5-1	TRBJ2-3	NA	TRBD1	CASSLEGTGAADTQYF	TGCGCCAGCAGCTTGGAGGGGACAGGTGCCGCAGATACGCAGTATTTT